The 5 T cell receptor beta chains in this list originate from one sample, sequenced in a study of OX40 agonist ivuxolimab in advanced cancers. Receptors were amplified or captured by the immunoSEQ multiplex PCR assay. TCRdb holds this immuneACCESS table with in-frame rearrangements only. Some clones are missing; in checked studies, unresolved V genes explain under half, and the rest has no known cause. Across this sample there are tens of thousands of clones, with under 90% seen only once. Jointly, the top ten make up approximately 0.44% of the sample. The sequenced sample was CD4+ or CD8+ T cells sorted from blood, obtained in a trial of the OX40 agonist ivuxolimab. Source of these receptors: an adult with an advanced solid tumor such as melanoma, head and neck, liver or kidney cancer.

This chain joins TRBV5-1 and TRBJ2-7, with D perhaps matching TRBD1 (6 bases). Germline CDR1 and CDR2: SGHRS and YFSETQ. There are 15 residues in the CDR3. Trimming removed 0 bases from V and 4 bases from J, with 14 bases in between. The DNA of the CDR3 is TGCGCCAGCAGCTTGGTAGGACAGCGACCATACGAGCAGTACTTC. Protein sequence: CASSLVGQRPYEQYF.

The genes are TRBV6-5 and TRBJ1-3, with D possibly being TRBD1 (6 bases). Trimming took off 2 bases at V and 2 bases at J, with 13 bases between the two ends. The CDR3 consists of 16 residues. Germline CDR1 is MNHEY and CDR2 is SVGAGI. This CDR3 reads CASSYTQGNPGNTIYF. CDR3 DNA sequence: TGTGCCAGCAGTTACACCCAGGGGAACCCTGGAAACACCATATATTTT.

The chain is built from TRBV5-1 and TRBJ1-1; unclear D gene. This CDR3 spans 14 amino acids. Germline V CDR1 and CDR2: SGHRS, YFSETQ. Trimming removed 6 bases at V and 0 bases at J, with 12 bases between. This CDR3 is CASTVGGLNTEAFF. CDR3 nucleotides: TGCGCCAGCACGGTAGGAGGACTGAACACTGAAGCTTTCTTT.

The table lists this clone with a few counts. The chain joins TRBV18 to TRBJ1-1; no clear D. CDR3 size: 12 residues. The germline CDR1 and CDR2 sequences are KGHSH and LQKENI. Trimming shortened V by 2 bases and J by 10 bases, and 11 bases separated the two germline ends. CDR3 sequence: CASSPYAEGAFF. As DNA, the CDR3 is TGTGCCAGCTCACCATATGCGGAGGGAGCTTTCTTT.

The rearrangement links TRBV5-1 to TRBJ2-5; 12 positions match TRBD2. This CDR3 is built from 16 residues. Germline CDR1 and CDR2: SGHRS and YFSETQ. Unmatched junction bases numbered 12, after V lost 1 base and J lost 11 bases. CDR3 DNA sequence: TGCGCCAGCAGCTTGAGGACTAGCGGGGCCCCCACCCAACAGTACTTC. As protein: CASSLRTSGAPTQQYF.